This is a list of T cell receptor beta chains from one sample in a study of early T cells in non-severe SARS-CoV-2 infection. Using its own MiXCR run on the 5' RACE reads, TCRdb lists one record per CDR3 protein. The table lists approximately 50,000 distinct CDR3 sequences, 7% to 10% of them singletons. The sample comprised whole blood. Receptors were obtained from an adult who was a healthcare worker with PCR-confirmed SARS-CoV-2 infection or an uninfected control (not recorded which). Both conserved end residues are part of each CDR3. The D gene is left open where the match is weak. Clone size is given for some rows only: seen once, a few or many times, or a class if the clone is expanded.

j_call,cdr3_length,d_call,v_call,clone_size,cdr3_nt,cdr3_aa
TRBJ2-7,15,.,TRBV7-8,.,TGTGCCAGCAGCCAGAATGGGGCACGGGGGTACGAGCAGTACTTC,CASSQNGARGYEQYF
TRBJ2-2,15,.,TRBV11-2,.,TGTGCCAGCAGCGCGGACCGGACATATACCGGGGAGCTGTTTTTT,CASSADRTYTGELFF
TRBJ2-1,18,.,TRBV5-1,.,TGCGCCAGCAGCTTGAGGGGCAGTTCGGCTAGCTTGTACAATGAGCAGTTCTTC,CASSLRGSSASLYNEQFF
TRBJ2-5,14,TRBD1,TRBV18,few,TGTGCCAGCTCACCGACAGGGGACGAAGAGACCCAGTACTTC,CASSPTGDEETQYF
TRBJ2-1,15,TRBD1,TRBV19,many,TGTGCCAGTAGTGTCGGACAGGGCCTCTACAATGAGCAGTTCTTC,CASSVGQGLYNEQFF
TRBJ1-1,14,.,TRBV3-1,.,TGTGCCAGCAGCCAAGGAGGAGGGACCACTGAAGCTTTCTTT,CASSQGGGTTEAFF
TRBJ2-7,13,TRBD2,TRBV10-3,few,TGTGCCACAGAAGCGGGATCGACGTACGAGCAGTACTTC,CATEAGSTYEQYF
TRBJ2-1,12,TRBD1,TRBV7-6,.,TGTGCCAGCAGCTCGACAGGGGTCGAGCAGTTCTTC,CASSSTGVEQFF
TRBJ2-7,14,TRBD1,TRBV28,.,TGTGCCAGCAGTTCCGGGACAGGTAATTACGAGCAGTACTTC,CASSSGTGNYEQYF
TRBJ2-1,21,TRBD2,TRBV5-6,many,TGTGCCAGCAGCTTGGCCAGGGGGTGGGGACTAGCGGGAGAGTCCTACAATGAGCAGTTCTTC,CASSLARGWGLAGESYNEQFF
TRBJ2-7,15,.,TRBV4-1,many,TGCGCCAGCAGCCACGGGGTAGAGATTCGGAACGAGCAGTACTTC,CASSHGVEIRNEQYF
TRBJ2-7,14,TRBD2,TRBV5-1,few,TGCGCCAGCACCCCGACTAGCGGATACTACGAGCAGTACTTC,CASTPTSGYYEQYF
TRBJ1-2,17,TRBD1,TRBV3-1,once,TGTGCCAGCAGTAAACGCGGTACGGGGACAGACGGTAGCGGCTACACCTTC,CASSKRGTGTDGSGYTF
TRBJ2-7,13,.,TRBV5-1,few,TGCGCCAGCAGCATTGACGGATCCTACGAGCAGTACTTC,CASSIDGSYEQYF
TRBJ2-1,14,.,TRBV11-2,.,TGTGCCAGCAGGAGAGCTCAAAGATCCAATGAGCAGTTCTTC,CASRRAQRSNEQFF
TRBJ2-1,13,.,TRBV14,many,TGTGCCAGCACTGGGGGGAACTACAATGAGCAGTTCTTC,CASTGGNYNEQFF
TRBJ2-7,14,TRBD1,TRBV20-1,few,TGCAGTGCTAGAAGGGTGGGGGACAGGGTCGAGCAGTACTTC,CSARRVGDRVEQYF
TRBJ2-1,12,.,TRBV20-1,many,TGCAGTGCTAAAAGAGGATACAATGAGCAGTTCTTC,CSAKRGYNEQFF
TRBJ1-2,13,.,TRBV12-3/TRBV12-4,many,TGTGCCAGCAATATCAGGGGAGACTATGGCTACACCTTC,CASNIRGDYGYTF
TRBJ2-3,13,.,TRBV18,few,TGTGCCAGCTCACCTAGGGGAGCGGATACGCAGTATTTT,CASSPRGADTQYF
TRBJ1-5,14,.,TRBV4-2,few,TGTGCCAGCAGCCAAGGGGAGAGCAATCAGCCCCAGCATTTT,CASSQGESNQPQHF
TRBJ2-5,16,TRBD2,TRBV28,.,TGTGCCAGCAGTAACCGCGGGACTAGCGGGAGAGAGACCCAGTACTTC,CASSNRGTSGRETQYF
TRBJ2-7,13,TRBD1,TRBV29-1,.,TGCAGCGTGTCGGGACAGATAACGGACGAGCAGTACTTC,CSVSGQITDEQYF
TRBJ1-1,15,.,TRBV5-1,many,TGCGCCAGCAGCTCATTGTTGGGTTCTGGGGCTGAAGCTTTCTTT,CASSSLLGSGAEAFF
TRBJ1-4,15,TRBD1,TRBV2,few,TGTGCCAGCAGTTGGAACAGGGGGGGAAATGAAAAACTGTTTTTT,CASSWNRGGNEKLFF
TRBJ2-1,15,TRBD2,TRBV6-5,.,TGTGCCAGCAGCTTCACCGGGACTAGTGGCAATGAGCAGTTCTTC,CASSFTGTSGNEQFF
TRBJ1-3,16,.,TRBV5-1,.,TGCGCCAGCAGCTTGGAGATGAGTATCAGAGGAAACACCATATATTTT,CASSLEMSIRGNTIYF
TRBJ2-3,15,TRBD1,TRBV28,few,TGTGCCAGCAGTCCCGGGACAGCCAGGACAGATACGCAGTATTTT,CASSPGTARTDTQYF
TRBJ2-7,15,.,TRBV5-6,few,TGTGCCAGCAGCTTGGATCCGGACAGCACCTACGAGCAGTACTTC,CASSLDPDSTYEQYF
TRBJ2-3,15,.,TRBV3-1,once,TGTGCCAGCAGCCCGGCCGGGGGGCCCACAGATACGCAGTATTTT,CASSPAGGPTDTQYF
TRBJ2-7,16,.,TRBV13,.,TGTGCCAGCAGCCCATCCACCGGGACCTCGCACTACGAGCAGTACTTC,CASSPSTGTSHYEQYF
TRBJ2-7,12,.,TRBV7-9,.,TGTGCCAGCAGCTTTACAGGGTACGAGCAGTACTTC,CASSFTGYEQYF
TRBJ2-2,16,.,TRBV2,.,TGTGCCAGCAGGGGGACAAGAGACGCGAACACCGGGGAGCTGTTTTTT,CASRGTRDANTGELFF
TRBJ2-3,13,.,TRBV12-3/TRBV12-4,few,TGTGCCAGCAGTCCCCCGGTCACAGATACGCAGTATTTT,CASSPPVTDTQYF
TRBJ2-1,16,.,TRBV4-1,.,TGCGCCAGCAGCTCCCCGACTTCCCGCTCCTACAATGAGCAGTTCTTC,CASSSPTSRSYNEQFF
TRBJ2-4,16,.,TRBV27,.,TGTGCCAGCAGTCTCCACCGCGTTCTAGCCAAAAACATTCAGTACTTC,CASSLHRVLAKNIQYF
TRBJ2-5,16,.,TRBV28,few,TGTGCCAGCAGTTTAGGTCTCCGGAATCTCCAAGAGACCCAGTACTTC,CASSLGLRNLQETQYF
TRBJ2-6,17,.,TRBV5-1,.,TGCGCCAGCAGCCGGGGGCCGACGATGTCTGGGGCCAACGTCCTGACTTTC,CASSRGPTMSGANVLTF
TRBJ1-2,12,.,TRBV20-1,.,TGCAGTGCGAAAGAGACTCACTATGGCTACACCTTC,CSAKETHYGYTF
TRBJ1-3,15,.,TRBV4-1,few,TGCGCCAGCAGCCAAGGGACAGCCGAAGGAAACACCATATATTTT,CASSQGTAEGNTIYF
TRBJ2-1,15,TRBD2,TRBV7-9,many,TGTGCCAGCAGCTTAGTTGCTAGCGGGATCTATGAGCAGTTCTTC,CASSLVASGIYEQFF
TRBJ2-3,18,.,TRBV9,few,TGTGCCAGCAGCGTTCCTCGACTTGGGGACGTCCGGACAGATACGCAGTATTTT,CASSVPRLGDVRTDTQYF
TRBJ1-5,14,.,TRBV10-3,.,TGTGCCACCGCGGGGGACGGAAGCAATCAGCCCCAGCATTTT,CATAGDGSNQPQHF
TRBJ2-7,14,.,TRBV6-2/TRBV6-3,many,TGTGCCAGCAGTTATTCTTCGGGTCCCTACGAGCAGTACTTC,CASSYSSGPYEQYF
TRBJ2-1,13,TRBD2,TRBV29-1,few,TGCAGCGTTGGGTTAGCGGGAGGGAATGAGCAGTTCTTC,CSVGLAGGNEQFF
TRBJ1-4,17,.,TRBV5-3,.,TGTGCCAGAAGCCGCACCGACCTACGGGGTCGTAATGAAAAACTGTTTTTT,CARSRTDLRGRNEKLFF
TRBJ1-5,16,.,TRBV12-3/TRBV12-4,.,TGTGCCAGCAGTTTAGGGCTCCGGGACACGAATCAGCCCCAGCATTTT,CASSLGLRDTNQPQHF
TRBJ2-7,14,TRBD1,TRBV7-9,many,TGTGCCAGCAGCGCACAGGGGGCGCCGTACGAGCAGTACTTC,CASSAQGAPYEQYF
TRBJ2-6,18,.,TRBV6-5,few,TGTGCCAGTTTGGCAGGGGCGTATACAACCTCTGGGGCCAACGTCCTGACTTTC,CASLAGAYTTSGANVLTF